The clone carrying this T cell receptor beta chain has ten or more counts. Its antigen is still unknown. These data are taken from a study of T cell repertoires in cytomegalovirus infection. Study conclusions and caveats: Dominant in the ex vivo response were TCR beta clonotypes restricted by HLA-C and specific for CMV.

One entry per CDR3 protein results from TCRdb running MiXCR on the reads. This table holds about 360,000 distinct CDR3 sequences, 15% to 20% found once. Unmatched junction bases numbered 13, after V lost 5 bases and J lost 1 base. Germline CDR1 is SEHNR and CDR2 is FQNEAQ (reference sequence). The CDR3 extends over 19 amino acids. This TCR was sampled from a human donor in good health (CMV status not recorded). Some clones in this sample may be carry-over from other donors' samples. The gene calls are TRBV7-9 and TRBJ2-1; 11 bases fit TRBD2. The sequenced sample was PBMCs. CDR3 bases: TGTGCCAGCAGCGCACTAGCGGGAGCAGCCGGTCGATCCTACAATGAGCAGTTCTTC. The encoded protein is CASSALAGAAGRSYNEQFF.